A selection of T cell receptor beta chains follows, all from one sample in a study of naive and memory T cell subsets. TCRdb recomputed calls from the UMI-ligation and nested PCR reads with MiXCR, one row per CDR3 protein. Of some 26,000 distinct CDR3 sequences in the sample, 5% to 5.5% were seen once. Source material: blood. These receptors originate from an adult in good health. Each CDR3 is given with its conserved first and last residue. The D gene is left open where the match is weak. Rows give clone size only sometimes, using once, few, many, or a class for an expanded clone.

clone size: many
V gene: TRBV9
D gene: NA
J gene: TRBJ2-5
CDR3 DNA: TGTGCCAGCAGCTCGAGCGGTCTACAAGAGACCCAGTACTTC
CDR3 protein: CASSSSGLQETQYF

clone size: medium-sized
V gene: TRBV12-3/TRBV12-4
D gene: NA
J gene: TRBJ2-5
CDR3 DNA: TGTGCCAGCAGCCATCCGGACAGCCAAGAGACCCAGTACTTC
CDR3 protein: CASSHPDSQETQYF

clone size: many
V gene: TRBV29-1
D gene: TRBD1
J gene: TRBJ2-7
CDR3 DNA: TGCAGCGTTGAAGGGGGCCGGACAGGGGTCGACGAGCAGTACTTC
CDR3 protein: CSVEGGRTGVDEQYF

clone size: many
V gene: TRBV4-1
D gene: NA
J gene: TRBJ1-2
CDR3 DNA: TGCGCCAGCAGCCAAGTCGTGACTAACTATGGCTACACCTTC
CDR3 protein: CASSQVVTNYGYTF

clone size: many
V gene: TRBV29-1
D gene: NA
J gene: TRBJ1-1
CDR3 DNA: TGCAGCGTGGACACGAACACTGAAGCTTTCTTT
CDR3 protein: CSVDTNTEAFF

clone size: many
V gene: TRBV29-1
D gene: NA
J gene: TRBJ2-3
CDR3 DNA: TGCAGCGTTGGATCCGATACTAGCACAGATACGCAGTATTTT
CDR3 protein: CSVGSDTSTDTQYF

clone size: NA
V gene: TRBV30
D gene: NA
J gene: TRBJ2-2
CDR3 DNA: TGTGCCTGGAGTTCGACCCGAACCGGGGAGCTGTTTTTT
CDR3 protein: CAWSSTRTGELFF

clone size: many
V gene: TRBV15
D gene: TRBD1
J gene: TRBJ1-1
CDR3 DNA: TGTGCCACTGCGGAAGGACAGGGAAGCACTGAAGCTTTCTTT
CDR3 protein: CATAEGQGSTEAFF

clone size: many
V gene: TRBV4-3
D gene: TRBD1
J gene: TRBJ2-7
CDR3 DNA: TGCGCCAGCAGCCCTACCCTTCTTGGGCAGGGGGCCTACGAGCAGTACTTC
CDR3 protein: CASSPTLLGQGAYEQYF

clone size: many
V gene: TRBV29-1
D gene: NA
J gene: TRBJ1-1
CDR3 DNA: TGCAGCGTTGTGCCTGGGGGGGTTGAAGCTTTCTTT
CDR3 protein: CSVVPGGVEAFF

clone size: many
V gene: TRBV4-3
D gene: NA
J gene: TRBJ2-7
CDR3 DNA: TGCGCCAGCAGCCAAGGAAAGAATAAGTACTTC
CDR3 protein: CASSQGKNKYF

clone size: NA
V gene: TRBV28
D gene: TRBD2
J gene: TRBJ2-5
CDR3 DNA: TGTGCCACCACCGGGGGGGGGGCCGGGGAGACCCAGTACTTC
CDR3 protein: CATTGGGAGETQYF

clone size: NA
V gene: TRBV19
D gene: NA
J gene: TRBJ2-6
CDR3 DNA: TGTGCCACCCGACACCACTCTGGGGCCAACGTCCTGACTTTC
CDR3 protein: CATRHHSGANVLTF

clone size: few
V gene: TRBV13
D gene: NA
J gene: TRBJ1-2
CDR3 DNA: TGTGCCAGCAGCTTAGAACGTCGAAACTATGGCTACACCTTC
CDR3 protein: CASSLERRNYGYTF

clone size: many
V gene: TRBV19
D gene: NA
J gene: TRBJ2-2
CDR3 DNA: TGTGCCACAAAAAGACAGCCCTCAGGCGGGGAGCTGTTTTTT
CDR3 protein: CATKRQPSGGELFF

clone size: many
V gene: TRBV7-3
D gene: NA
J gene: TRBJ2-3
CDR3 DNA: TGTGCCAGCCTGGGACCACATGAAACAGATACGCAGTATTTT
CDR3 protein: CASLGPHETDTQYF

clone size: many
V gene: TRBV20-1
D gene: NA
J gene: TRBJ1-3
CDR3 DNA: TGCAGTGCTCTGACCCCTGGGGTTCTCTCTGGAAACACCATATATTTT
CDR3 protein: CSALTPGVLSGNTIYF

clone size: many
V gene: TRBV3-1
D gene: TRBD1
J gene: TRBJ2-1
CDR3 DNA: TGTGCCAGCAGGACAGGGGGCGATGAGCAGTTCTTC
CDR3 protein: CASRTGGDEQFF

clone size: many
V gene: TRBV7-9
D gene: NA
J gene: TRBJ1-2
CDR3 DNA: TGTGCCAGCACCCACTTAGGGGATAACTATGGCTACACCTTC
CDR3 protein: CASTHLGDNYGYTF

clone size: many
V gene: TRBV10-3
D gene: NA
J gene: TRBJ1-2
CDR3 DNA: TGTGCCATCAGTGTCAGACAGGAGCAGAACTATGGCTACACCTTC
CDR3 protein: CAISVRQEQNYGYTF

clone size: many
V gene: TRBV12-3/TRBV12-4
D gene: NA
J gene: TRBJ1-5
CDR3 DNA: TGTGCCAGCAGGCTCCGGGGCGCAGACAATCAGCCCCAGCATTTT
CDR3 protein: CASRLRGADNQPQHF

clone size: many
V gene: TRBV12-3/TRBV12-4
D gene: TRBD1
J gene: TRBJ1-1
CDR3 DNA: TGTGCCAGCAGTCCCCCAGGGGGGACTGAAGCTTTCTTT
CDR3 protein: CASSPPGGTEAFF

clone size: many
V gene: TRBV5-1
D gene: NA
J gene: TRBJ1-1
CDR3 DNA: TGCGCCAGCAGGGACACTCCGAACACTGAAGCTTTCTTT
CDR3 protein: CASRDTPNTEAFF

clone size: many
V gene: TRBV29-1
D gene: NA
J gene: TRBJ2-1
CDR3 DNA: TGCAGCGTTGCGCAGGGGTACAATGAGCAGTTCTTC
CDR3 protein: CSVAQGYNEQFF

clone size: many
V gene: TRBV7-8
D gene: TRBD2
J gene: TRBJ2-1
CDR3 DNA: TGTGCCAGCAGCCCTCAAACTAGCGGGGGATACAATGAGCAGTTCTTC
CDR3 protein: CASSPQTSGGYNEQFF

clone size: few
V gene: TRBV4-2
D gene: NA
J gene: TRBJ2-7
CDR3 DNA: TGTGCCAGCAGCCAAGACCAGGGGGGAGAGAGGGAGCAGTACTTC
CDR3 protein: CASSQDQGGEREQYF

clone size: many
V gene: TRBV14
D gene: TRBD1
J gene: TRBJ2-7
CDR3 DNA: TGTGCCAGCAGCCAAAAAGGACAGGGGGCCTCTAGGATCTACGAGCAGTACTTC
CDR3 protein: CASSQKGQGASRIYEQYF

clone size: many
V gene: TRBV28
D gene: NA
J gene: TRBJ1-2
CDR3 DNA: TGTGCCAGCAGTAGACCGGGAGCTTCGCGGGAGCTATATGGCTACACCTTC
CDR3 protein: CASSRPGASRELYGYTF

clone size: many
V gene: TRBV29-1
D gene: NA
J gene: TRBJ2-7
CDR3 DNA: TGCAGCGTTGGGCGGGGCCCCTACGAGCAGTACTTC
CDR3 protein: CSVGRGPYEQYF

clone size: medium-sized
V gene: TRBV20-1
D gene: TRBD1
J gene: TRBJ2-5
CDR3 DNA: TGCAGTGCTAGGGACAGGGGCATGGGAGAGACCCAGTACTTC
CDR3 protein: CSARDRGMGETQYF

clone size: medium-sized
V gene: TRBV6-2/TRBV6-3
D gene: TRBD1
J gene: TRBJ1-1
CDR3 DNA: TGTGCCAGCAGACCCTCGTTGGGACAGACAATGAACACTGAAGCTTTCTTT
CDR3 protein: CASRPSLGQTMNTEAFF